A single sample gave rise to the 28 T cell receptor beta chains below, sequenced in a study of cytomegalovirus exposure and HLA in healthy donors. PCR involved 60 Vbeta and 13 Jbeta primers. The data were produced by immunoSEQ multiplex PCR, yet TCRdb's version contains in-frame clones alone and is incomplete. The table lists 190,000 or so clones, roughly four fifths of them singletons. Sequenced sample: PBMCs. Receptor source: a man aged 45-65 years in good health and CMV-seronegative.

The V and J genes are TRBV6-6 and TRBJ2-3; D may be TRBD2 (7 bases). The CDR3 totals 14 residues. CDR1 is MNHNY, CDR2 SVGAGI, per germline (reference sequence). Trimming cost V 6 bases and J 5 bases, with 15 bases left between them. CDR3 in DNA: TGTGCCAGCAGCCTCGGGGGGCGAGGAGATACGCAGTATTTT. Translating gives CASSLGGRGDTQYF.

The CDR3 nucleotides read TGTGCCAGCAGCTTCCAAAGGGGGACCTATAATTCACCCCTCCACTTT. It codes for CASSFQRGTYNSPLHF. The chain uses TRBV13 and TRBJ1-6, with D possibly being TRBD1 (6 bases). The CDR3 consists of 16 residues. V shed 3 bases and J shed 2 bases, with 11 bases lying between them. From germline, CDR1 is PRHDT and CDR2 FYEKMQ (reference sequence).

The chain links TRBV7-2 to TRBJ1-2; D is unresolved. There are 14 residues in the CDR3. CDR1 SGHTA and CDR2 FQGNSA come from the germline V gene. V lost 0 bases and J lost 6, with 11 bases in between. The CDR3 is CASSLAHWENGYTF. The CDR3 DNA reads TGTGCCAGCAGCTTAGCGCACTGGGAGAATGGCTACACCTTC.

The V call is TRBV4-2, the J call TRBJ2-2, with TRBD2 as a possible D gene (5 bases). V lost 0 bases and J 7 bases, leaving 12 bases between the germline ends. The CDR3 length is 15 residues. The germline gives CDR1 LGHNA, CDR2 YNFKEQ. CDR3 DNA: TGTGCCAGCAGCCAAGATCCCAGCGGCGGCGGGGAGCTGTTTTTT. As protein: CASSQDPSGGGELFF.

The V and J genes are TRBV7-9 and TRBJ1-2; 9 bases match TRBD1. With 1 base clipped from V and 8 bases from J, the junction kept 5 bases outside the gene matches. CDR3 length: 14 amino acids. Germline loops: CDR1 SEHNR, CDR2 FQNEAQ (reference sequence). The CDR3 nucleotides are TGTGCCAGCAGCTTAGGGGACAGGGTAGGCGGCTACACCTTC. Residues: CASSLGDRVGGYTF.

CDR3 amino acids: CASSMPRGLYNEQFF. CDR3 nucleotides: TGTGCCAGTAGTATGCCGCGGGGACTATACAATGAGCAGTTCTTC. The rearrangement uses TRBV19 and TRBJ2-1; 7 bases map to TRBD2. This CDR3 region has 15 residues. Germline-derived CDR1 and CDR2 are LNHDA and SQIVND (reference sequence). J lost 4 bases, V lost 3 bases, and 6 bases had no gene match.

The table lists this clone with a count of one. V gene TRBV19 combines with J gene TRBJ2-2; TRBD1 is a possible D gene (6 bases). This CDR3 region has 15 residues. Trimming pared 4 bases from V and 3 bases from J, leaving 12 bases between. In germline, CDR1 is LNHDA, CDR2 SQIVND (reference sequence). CDR3 sequence (DNA): TGTGCCAGTAGTACCGGACAGCCCTACACCGGGGAGCTGTTTTTT. As protein: CASSTGQPYTGELFF. The full variable domain, with the rest looked up from reference TRBV19 and TRBJ2-2, is DGGITQSPKYLFRKEGQNVTLSCEQNLNHDAMYWYRQDPGQGLRLIYYSQIVNDFQKGDIAEGYSVSREKKESFPLTVTSAQKNPTAFYLCASSTGQPYTGELFFGEGSRLTVL.

This clone showed up just once. V usage is TRBV19 and J usage is TRBJ1-5; TRBD1 agrees at 9 bases. The CDR3 sequence is 14 residues long. V shed 8 bases and J 3 bases; nucleotides not matched to a gene: 5. Germline V gene lookup returns CDR1 LNHDA and CDR2 SQIVND (reference sequence). CDR3 in DNA: TGTGCCAGTGGTACACAGGGGGCCAATCAGCCCCAGCATTTT. Translation: CASGTQGANQPQHF.

The chain employs TRBV5-6 and TRBJ1-4; D unresolved. Germline CDR1 SGHDT, CDR2 YYEEEE. The CDR3 spans 12 residues. Deletions cut 1 base from V and 8 bases from J, with 6 bases between. This chain's CDR3 is CASSLYNEKLFF. In DNA, the CDR3 is TGTGCCAGCAGCTTGTACAACGAAAAACTGTTTTTT.

A word on this clone: At one boundary the junction diverges from the germline segment, which might be a read error. The chain is built from TRBV7-9 and TRBJ1-1, with no clear D. The CDR3 contains 14 residues. Germline-derived CDR1 and CDR2 are SEHNR and FQNEAQ (reference sequence). The CDR3: CSSSLGQVVTEAFF. The CDR3 DNA is TGTTCCAGCAGCTTAGGGCAGGTAGTAACTGAAGCTTTCTTT.

This chain connects TRBV6-4 to TRBJ1-2; tentative D call: TRBD1 (6 bases). The CDR3 is 13 amino acids. V dropped 2 bases and J dropped 5 bases, with 9 bases sitting between them. CDR1 MRHNA and CDR2 SNTAGT come from the germline V gene. DNA of the CDR3: TGTGCCAGCAGTGACAGGGGGGGATATGGCTACACCTTC. This gives the protein CASSDRGGYGYTF.

The rearrangement uses TRBV28 and TRBJ1-1; possibly TRBD1 for D (5 bases). With 4 bases removed from V and 1 base from J, the gap between germline ends came to 10 bases. The CDR3 runs to 14 residues. CDR1 and CDR2 (germline): MDHEN, SYDVKM. The CDR3 DNA is TGTGCCAGCAGTTGGATGCAGGGGAACACTGAAGCTTTCTTT. Translation: CASSWMQGNTEAFF.

The rearrangement joins TRBV7-9 to TRBJ2-1; 11 bases line up with TRBD1. V lost 4 bases to trimming and J lost 5 bases; unmatched junction nucleotides: 7. Germline loops: CDR1 SEHNR, CDR2 FQNEAQ (reference sequence). This CDR3 is 16 amino acids long. The CDR3: CASSSQDRGPDNEQFF. CDR3 in DNA: TGTGCCAGCAGCTCCCAGGACAGGGGGCCTGACAATGAGCAGTTCTTC.

The chain uses TRBV5-1 and TRBJ1-1, with TRBD1 as a possible D gene (5 bases). CDR1 is SGHRS and CDR2 is YFSETQ in the germline V gene. V lost 1 base and J lost 4, with 11 bases in between. The CDR3 runs 14 residues. Written as DNA, the CDR3 is TGCGCCAGCAGCTTGCTTGTCGGGGGCACTGAAGCTTTCTTT. Protein: CASSLLVGGTEAFF.

The gene calls are TRBV21-1 and TRBJ2-7; the tabulated D call, TRBD2, remains unverified against the DNA. TRBV21-1 is a pseudogene locus. The CDR3 covers 19 residues. CDR3 loop: CARRSAGLPKAGGGYEQYF. For the CDR3, the DNA is TGTGCCAGACGGTCCGCGGGGCTCCCCAAAGCGGGAGGTGGCTACGAGCAGTACTTC.

The chain joins TRBV29-1 to TRBJ2-3; TRBD2 agrees at 9 bases. This CDR3 is 14 amino acids long. Trimming cost V 7 bases and J 3 bases; bases outside gene matches: 8. The germline CDR1 and CDR2 sequences are SQVTM and ANQGSEA. The CDR3 spells CSERTSARTDTQYF. CDR3 nucleotides: TGCAGCGAACGGACTAGCGCTAGGACAGATACGCAGTATTTT.

The chain's CDR3 is CASTRGGYTEAFF. The CDR3 bases are TGTGCCAGCACTCGAGGTGGTTACACTGAAGCTTTCTTT. The rearrangement joins TRBV28 to TRBJ1-1; no firm D call. This CDR3 is 13 amino acids long. Trimming removed 7 bases at V and 3 bases at J, with 12 bases between. CDR1 MDHEN and CDR2 SYDVKM come from the germline V gene.

This chain connects TRBV7-2 to TRBJ1-3, with unresolved D. CDR3 length equals 13 residues. With 3 bases removed from V and 2 bases from J, the gap between germline ends came to 5 bases. The germline CDR1 and CDR2 sequences are SGHTA and FQGNSA. CDR3 bases: TGTGCCAGCAGCTTTTCGGCTGGAAACACCATATATTTT. Amino acids: CASSFSAGNTIYF. Drawing the rest from reference TRBV7-2 and TRBJ1-3, the complete variable domain is GAGVSQSPSNKVTEKGKDVELRCDPISGHTALYWYRQSLGQGLEFLIYFQGNSAPDKSGLPSDRFSAERTGGSVSTLTIQRTQQEDSAVYLCASSFSAGNTIYFGEGSWLTVV.

The chain recombines TRBV5-1 with TRBJ2-7; 8 nucleotides agree with TRBD1. V gave up 2 bases and J gave up 2 bases; unmatched junction bases: 6. The CDR3 consists of 15 residues. Germline assignment: CDR1 SGHRS and CDR2 YFSETQ. The chain's CDR3 is CASSLQGVTTYEQYF. As DNA, the CDR3 is TGCGCCAGCAGCTTACAGGGGGTTACTACCTACGAGCAGTACTTC.

This clone was observed a few times. This chain connects TRBV27 to TRBJ1-2; 10 bases map to TRBD1. The CDR3 is made up of 13 amino acids. J was trimmed by 3 bases and V by 6 bases; bases with no gene match: 1. CDR1 MNHEY and CDR2 SMNVEV come from the germline V gene (reference sequence). For the CDR3, the DNA is TGTGCCAGCAGGGGGACAGGGGACTATGGCTACACCTTC. Translated, it gives CASRGTGDYGYTF.

J is TRBJ2-5 and V is TRBV4-1; the match to TRBD1 covers 11 bases. V lost 3 bases, J lost 4 bases, and 1 base stayed unmatched. Per the germline V gene, CDR1 is MGHRA and CDR2 is YSYEKL. This CDR3 comprises 14 residues. CDR3 nucleotide sequence: TGCGCCAGCAGCCAGGACAGGGGGCGAGAGACCCAGTACTTC. It is translated as CASSQDRGRETQYF.

The rearrangement joins TRBV25-1 to TRBJ1-6; 8 positions agree with TRBD1. Germline V gene data show CDR1 as MGHDK and CDR2 as SYGVNS. V lost 4 bases to trimming and J lost 9 bases; unmatched junction nucleotides: 11. This CDR3 comprises 16 residues. CDR3 in DNA: TGTGCCAGCAGTGCCTCAGGGGGCAGGTCATCTTCACCCCTCCACTTT. This encodes CASSASGGRSSSPLHF.

The V and J genes are TRBV14 and TRBJ2-2, with D possibly matching TRBD2 (5 bases). CDR1 is SGHDN, CDR2 FVKESK, per germline. The CDR3 totals 14 residues. The V gene lost 4 bases and the J gene lost 6 bases, with 12 bases spanning the gap. CDR3 protein: CASSPQTGAGELFF. The CDR3 region has the DNA TGTGCCAGCAGCCCCCAAACCGGGGCCGGGGAGCTGTTTTTT.

This clone turned up a few times. V is TRBV7-3 and J is TRBJ2-2, with 10 positions matching TRBD2. This CDR3 is 17 amino acids long. CDR1 SGHTA and CDR2 FQGTGA come from the germline V gene. Trimming took 0 bases from V and 6 from J; bases not matched to a gene: 7. The CDR3 spells CASSLTGAGGVAGELFF. CDR3 in DNA: TGTGCCAGCAGCTTAACAGGAGCGGGAGGGGTTGCCGGGGAGCTGTTTTTT.

V and J are TRBV9 and TRBJ2-7; 10 bases line up with TRBD2. Looked up from germline, CDR1 is SGDLS and CDR2 is YYNGEE. The CDR3 is 15 amino acids. J was trimmed by 5 bases and V by 0 bases; bases with no gene match: 5. The CDR3: CASSVGSGGANEQYF. In DNA form, the CDR3 reads TGTGCCAGCAGCGTAGGCAGCGGGGGGGCTAACGAGCAGTACTTC.

This chain uses TRBV9 with TRBJ1-4; 8 bases match TRBD1. The CDR3 runs to 16 residues. Germline-derived CDR1 and CDR2 are SGDLS and YYNGEE. V lost 0 bases, J lost 3 bases, and 4 bases stayed unmatched. The CDR3: CASSVGAGGSNEKLFF. DNA for the CDR3: TGTGCCAGCAGCGTAGGGGCAGGGGGCTCTAATGAAAAACTGTTTTTT. The variable domain in full, completed from reference TRBV9 and TRBJ1-4, reads DSGVTQTPKHLITATGQRVTLRCSPRSGDLSVYWYQQSLDQGLQFLIQYYNGEERAKGNILERFSAQQFPDLHSELNLSSLELGDSALYFCASSVGAGGSNEKLFFGSGTQLSVL.

The rearrangement links TRBV27 to TRBJ1-2, with TRBD1 matching 7 bases. CDR3 length equals 15 residues. Losses at the gene ends were 6 bases for V and 4 bases for J; bases not matched to a gene: 11. From germline, CDR1 is MNHEY and CDR2 SMNVEV (reference sequence). The CDR3 sequence is CASSGQARGPYGYTF. The CDR3 bases are TGTGCCAGCAGCGGACAGGCCCGGGGCCCCTATGGCTACACCTTC.

The rearrangement joins TRBV6-5 to TRBJ1-2, with D maybe TRBD1 (6 bases). The CDR3 spans 16 residues. Germline-derived CDR1 and CDR2 are MNHEY and SVGAGI. V was clipped by 4 bases and J by 3 bases, with 18 bases between them. In nucleotides, the CDR3 is TGTGCCAGCAGTTCCCGGACAGCTTCGCGGGACTATGGCTACACCTTC. Amino acid sequence: CASSSRTASRDYGYTF.